The T cell receptor beta chain under discussion was sequenced for a study of T-cell memory formation after mild COVID-19. Study observations and caveats: Among clones peaking at day 37 in the second wave, SARS-CoV-2 specificity remained unconfirmed. The appearance of some responding clones in pre-infection memory suggested that cross-reactive memory joined. Clones that contracted from day 15 to 85 were balanced CD4/CD8, while later expanders leaned CD4+. Among contracting clones, CD4+ were mainly CM/EM and CD8+ enriched in EMRA.

The sample holds many counts of this clonotype. The antigen is not known. V was trimmed by 3 bases and J by 4 bases, leaving 6 bases between them. The CDR3 is 12 residues long. TCRdb called the 5' RACE reads again in MiXCR, with one record for every CDR3 protein. The sample holds approximately 400,000 distinct CDR3 sequences, approximately 24% seen once. The sequence derives from an adult woman who had mild COVID-19 (a few samples of this study predate the infection). Cell type and time point are not known. The specimen sequenced was PBMCs or a T cell subset sorted from them (not recorded which). This rearrangement joins TRBV12-3 or TRBV12-4 to TRBJ1-2; D call uncertain. The CDR3 sequence: CASSLGTYGYTF. For the CDR3, the DNA is TGTGCCAGCAGTTTGGGAACCTATGGCTACACCTTC.